Reported below is one T cell receptor (beta chain). V lost 7 bases and J lost 5, with 15 bases in between. There are 14 residues in the CDR3. CDR1 LNHDA and CDR2 SQIVND come from the germline V gene (reference sequence). TCRdb's copy holds only in-frame clones and misses some; the assay was immunoSEQ multiplex PCR. In the table there are roughly 280,000 clones, around 87% of which are singletons. This entry comes from a study of blood T cell repertoires in COVID-19. Study-level background: From T cells, B-cell-depleted T cells, or PBMCs came the material, which was cDNA or gDNA.

The source material was peripheral blood. This TCR derives from a woman aged 60-75 years with COVID-19, enrolled during active disease. The J gene is TRBJ2-1, the V gene TRBV19; maybe TRBD2 (6 bases). The CDR3 DNA is TGTGCCAGTACCCCGGGAGTAGTTCACAATGAGCAGTTCTTC. It is translated as CASTPGVVHNEQFF.